A selection of T cell receptor beta chains follows, all from one sample in a study of blood T cell repertoires in COVID-19. Using immunoSEQ multiplex PCR, the repertoire was profiled, and TCRdb retains in-frame clones only, with some absent. Of 160,000 or so clones detected, about 83% appear once; the ten largest clones hold approximately 15%. What was sequenced was peripheral blood. Receptors were obtained from a woman of 80 years or more with acute or convalescent COVID-19. The CDR3 runs from the conserved cysteine through the conserved F or W. D genes are given only for firm matches.

J gene,V gene,D gene,CDR3 protein,CDR3 DNA
TRBJ1-6,TRBV5-5,NA,CASSFRAEGWVESPLHF,TGTGCCAGCAGCTTTCGGGCGGAGGGCTGGGTAGAATCACCCCTCCACTTT
TRBJ2-2,TRBV10-2,TRBD2,CASRHSGGVRTGELFF,TGCGCCAGCAGGCATAGCGGGGGGGTTCGGACCGGGGAGCTGTTTTTT
TRBJ1-4,TRBV3-1/TRBV3-2,NA,CASSQVRGTNEKLFF,TGTGCCAGCAGCCAAGTGCGGGGGACTAATGAAAAACTGTTTTTT
TRBJ1-1,TRBV6-1,NA,CASSDRITEAFF,TGTGCCAGCAGTGATAGAATCACTGAAGCTTTCTTT
TRBJ1-1,TRBV7-6,NA,CASSAYRYTEAFF,TGTGCCAGCAGCGCGTACAGATACACTGAAGCTTTCTTT
TRBJ2-5,TRBV6-5,TRBD1,CASRAGQGETQYF,TGTGCCAGCAGAGCAGGACAGGGTGAGACCCAGTACTTC
TRBJ1-1,TRBV6-5,NA,CASSGTLNTEAFF,TGTGCCAGCAGCGGGACATTGAACACTGAAGCTTTCTTT
TRBJ2-3,TRBV4-2,TRBD2,CASSHLAGGLNTQYF,TGTGCCAGCAGCCACCTAGCGGGGGGGCTGAATACGCAGTATTTT
TRBJ2-3,TRBV18,NA,CASSPFGQTTDTQYF,TGTGCCAGCTCCCCGTTTGGACAGACCACAGATACGCAGTATTTT
TRBJ1-1,TRBV30,NA,CAWSTVSRNTEAFF,TGTGCCTGGAGTACAGTCTCTCGGAACACTGAAGCTTTCTTT